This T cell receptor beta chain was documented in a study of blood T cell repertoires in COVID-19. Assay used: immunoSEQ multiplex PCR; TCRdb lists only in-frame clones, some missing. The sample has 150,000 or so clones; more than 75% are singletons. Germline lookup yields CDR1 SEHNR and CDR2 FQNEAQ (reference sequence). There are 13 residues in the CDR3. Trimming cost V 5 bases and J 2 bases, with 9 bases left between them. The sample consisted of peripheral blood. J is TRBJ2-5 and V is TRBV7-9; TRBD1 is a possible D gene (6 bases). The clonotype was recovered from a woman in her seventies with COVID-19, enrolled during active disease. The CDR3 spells CASSLDSQETQYF. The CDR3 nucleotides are TGTGCCAGCAGCCTGGACAGTCAAGAGACCCAGTACTTC.